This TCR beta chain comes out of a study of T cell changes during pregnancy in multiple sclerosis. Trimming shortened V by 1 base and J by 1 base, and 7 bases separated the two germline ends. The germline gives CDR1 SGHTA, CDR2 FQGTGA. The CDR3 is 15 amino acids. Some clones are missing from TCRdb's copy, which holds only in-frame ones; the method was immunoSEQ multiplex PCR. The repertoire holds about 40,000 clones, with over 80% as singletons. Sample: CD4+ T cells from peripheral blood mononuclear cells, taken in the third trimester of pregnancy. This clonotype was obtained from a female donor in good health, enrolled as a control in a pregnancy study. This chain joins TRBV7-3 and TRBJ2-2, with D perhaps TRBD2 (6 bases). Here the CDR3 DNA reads TGTGCCAGCAGCTTAAGCGGGGTGAACACCGGGGAGCTGTTTTTT. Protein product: CASSLSGVNTGELFF.